The T cell receptor beta chain described here comes from a study of early T cells in non-severe SARS-CoV-2 infection. Study-level background: Investigators sequenced bulk RNA drawn from unsorted whole blood, and chains remained unpaired.

This clonotype was picked up many times. Its antigen is still unknown. Broader study findings: VDJdb matching favored anti-spike CD8 responses, missing private and CD4 specificities.

The CDR3 contains 14 residues. V was clipped by 8 bases and J by 2 bases; unmatched bases: 9. Unique molecular identifier tags were affixed to discrete cDNA molecules. MiXCR, applied by TCRdb to the 5' RACE reads, yields one record per CDR3 protein. Here the sample spans around 31,000 distinct CDR3 sequences, approximately 6% being singletons. The J gene is TRBJ2-7, the V gene TRBV12-3 or TRBV12-4, with 7 bases fitting TRBD1. This TCR was recovered from an adult who was a healthcare worker with PCR-confirmed SARS-CoV-2 infection or an uninfected control (not recorded which). The sample taken for sequencing was whole blood. CDR3 in DNA: TGTGCCAGCGCCTGGGGACAGCCGCCCTACGAGCAGTACTTC. Protein sequence: CASAWGQPPYEQYF.